The present TCR beta chain was sequenced within a study of CD8 T cells in Susac syndrome. Trimming shortened V by 1 base and J by 7 bases, and 11 bases separated the two germline ends. This CDR3 comprises 14 residues. The germline V gene has CDR1 SGHAT and CDR2 FQNNGV. The authors reverse transcribed about 0.45 to 1 ug RNA with random hexamers. It was immunoSEQ multiplex PCR that amplified TCR beta CDR3 across 54 Vbeta and 13 Jbeta. TCRdb processed the immunoSEQ multiplex PCR reads anew with MiXCR; each CDR3 protein has one entry. Here the sample spans about 130,000 distinct CDR3 sequences, roughly 95% being singletons.

Material for sequencing was CD4+ T cells from PBMCs. This rearrangement joins TRBV11-2 to TRBJ2-1; D gene unclear. This clonotype was obtained from a human donor in good health. CDR3 protein: CASSLGLEGNEQFF. The CDR3 nucleotides are TGTGCCAGCAGCTTAGGCCTAGAAGGTAATGAGCAGTTCTTC.